The T cell receptor (beta chain) under discussion was sequenced for a study of T cells in Graves' hyperthyroidism and ophthalmopathy. Orbital computed tomography, thyroid ultrasound, serum thyroxine and TRAb, and clinical symptoms together informed the diagnoses. Germline loops: CDR1 MDHEN, CDR2 SYDVKM. The CDR3 contains 14 residues. V lost 5 bases and J 11 bases, leaving 21 bases between the germline ends. Amplified regions were TCR beta CDR3 sequences from RNA transcripts. The HTBI set primed first-round TCR CDR3 RT-PCR. TCRdb re-called the multiplex PCR reads through MiXCR, storing one row per CDR3 protein. Here the sample spans hundreds of thousands of distinct CDR3 sequences, under 15% being singletons. Overall study results and limits: Ophthalmopathy was identified by the model a median around 6.3 months ahead of onset.

Comments on this clonotype: Its target is not known.

Sample: blood. This chain links TRBV28 with TRBJ1-1, with D possibly being TRBD1 (5 bases). This TCR was sampled from a woman aged 35 to 49 with Graves' ophthalmopathy. For the CDR3, the DNA is TGTGCCAGCAGTGGGGGATTCGGACCGGTTTGGGCTTTCTTT. Protein: CASSGGFGPVWAFF.